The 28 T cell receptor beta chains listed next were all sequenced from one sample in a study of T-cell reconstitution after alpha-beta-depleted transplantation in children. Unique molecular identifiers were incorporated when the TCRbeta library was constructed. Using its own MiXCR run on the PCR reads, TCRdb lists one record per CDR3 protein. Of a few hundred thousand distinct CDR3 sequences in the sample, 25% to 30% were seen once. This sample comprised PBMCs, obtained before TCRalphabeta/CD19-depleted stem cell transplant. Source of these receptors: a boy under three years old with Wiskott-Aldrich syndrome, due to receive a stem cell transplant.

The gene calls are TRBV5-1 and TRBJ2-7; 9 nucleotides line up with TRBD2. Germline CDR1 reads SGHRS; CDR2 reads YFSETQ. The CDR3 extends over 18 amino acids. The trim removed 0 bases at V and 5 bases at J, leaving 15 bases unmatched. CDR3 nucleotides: TGCGCCAGCAGCTTGGACCGTAGAAAGGCGGGAGGGCCGCACGAGCAGTACTTC. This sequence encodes CASSLDRRKAGGPHEQYF.

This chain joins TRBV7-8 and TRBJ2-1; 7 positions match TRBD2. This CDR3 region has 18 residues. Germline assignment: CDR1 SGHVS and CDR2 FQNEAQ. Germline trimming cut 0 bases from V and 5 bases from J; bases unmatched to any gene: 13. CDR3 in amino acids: CASSLASLGRETHNEQFF. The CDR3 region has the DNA TGTGCCAGCAGCTTAGCGAGTCTGGGGCGGGAGACCCACAATGAGCAGTTCTTC.

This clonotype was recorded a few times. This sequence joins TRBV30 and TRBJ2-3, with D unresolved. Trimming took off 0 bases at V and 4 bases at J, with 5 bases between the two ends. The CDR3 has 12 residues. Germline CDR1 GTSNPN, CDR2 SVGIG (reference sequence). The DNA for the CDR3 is TGTGCCTGGAGTGTAGCGCCAGATACGCAGTATTTT. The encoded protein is CAWSVAPDTQYF.

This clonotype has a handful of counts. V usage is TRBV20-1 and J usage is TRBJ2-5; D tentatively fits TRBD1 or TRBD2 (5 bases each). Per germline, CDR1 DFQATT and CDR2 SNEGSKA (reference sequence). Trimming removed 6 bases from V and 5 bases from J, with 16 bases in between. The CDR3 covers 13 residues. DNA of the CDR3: TGCAGTGCCCTTGGGGGAGATCGTGAGACCCAGTACTTC. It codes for CSALGGDRETQYF.

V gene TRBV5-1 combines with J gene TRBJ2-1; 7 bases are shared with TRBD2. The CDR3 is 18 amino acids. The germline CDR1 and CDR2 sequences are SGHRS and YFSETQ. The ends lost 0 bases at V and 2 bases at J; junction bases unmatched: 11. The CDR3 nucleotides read TGCGCCAGCAGCTTGGGGGCTAGCGGCGGGATTACCTACAATGAGCAGTTCTTC. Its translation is CASSLGASGGITYNEQFF. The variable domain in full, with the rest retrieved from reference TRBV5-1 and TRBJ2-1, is KAGVTQTPRYLIKTRGQQVTLSCSPISGHRSVSWYQQTPGQGLQFLFEYFSETQRNKGNFPGRFSGRQFSNSRSEMNVSTLELGDSALYLCASSLGASGGITYNEQFFGPGTRLTVL.

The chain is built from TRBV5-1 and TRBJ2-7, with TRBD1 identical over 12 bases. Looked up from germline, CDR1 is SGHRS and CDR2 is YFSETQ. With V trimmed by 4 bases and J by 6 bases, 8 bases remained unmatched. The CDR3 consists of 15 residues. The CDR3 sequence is CASSVRDRGLLEQYF. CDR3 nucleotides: TGCGCCAGCAGCGTCCGGGACAGGGGGCTCCTCGAGCAGTACTTC.

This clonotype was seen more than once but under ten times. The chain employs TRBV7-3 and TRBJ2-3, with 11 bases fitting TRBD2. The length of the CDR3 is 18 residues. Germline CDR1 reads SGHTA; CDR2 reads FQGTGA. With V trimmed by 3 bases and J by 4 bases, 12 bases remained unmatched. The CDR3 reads CASSLIPSASGRSDTQYF. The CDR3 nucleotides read TGTGCCAGCAGCTTGATCCCCTCGGCTAGCGGGAGGTCAGATACGCAGTATTTT.

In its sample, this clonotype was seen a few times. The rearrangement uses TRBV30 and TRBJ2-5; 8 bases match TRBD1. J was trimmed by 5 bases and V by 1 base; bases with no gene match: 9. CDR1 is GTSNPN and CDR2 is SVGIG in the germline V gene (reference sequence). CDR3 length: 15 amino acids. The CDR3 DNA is TGTGCCTGGAGTGAGATGGCAGGGGGCATTGAGACCCAGTACTTC. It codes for CAWSEMAGGIETQYF.

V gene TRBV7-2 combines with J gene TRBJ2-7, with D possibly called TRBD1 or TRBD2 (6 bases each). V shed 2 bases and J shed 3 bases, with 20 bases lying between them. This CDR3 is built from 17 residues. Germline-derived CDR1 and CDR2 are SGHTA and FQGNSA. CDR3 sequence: CASSLSGRGEMFYEQYF. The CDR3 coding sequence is TGTGCCAGCAGCTTATCGGGAAGGGGGGAAATGTTCTACGAGCAGTACTTC.

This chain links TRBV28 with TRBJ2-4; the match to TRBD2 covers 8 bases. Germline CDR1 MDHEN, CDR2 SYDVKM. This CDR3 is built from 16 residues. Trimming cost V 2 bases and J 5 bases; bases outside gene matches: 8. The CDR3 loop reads CASSLPGLGGENIQYF. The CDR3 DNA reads TGTGCCAGCAGTTTACCGGGACTAGGGGGAGAAAACATTCAGTACTTC.

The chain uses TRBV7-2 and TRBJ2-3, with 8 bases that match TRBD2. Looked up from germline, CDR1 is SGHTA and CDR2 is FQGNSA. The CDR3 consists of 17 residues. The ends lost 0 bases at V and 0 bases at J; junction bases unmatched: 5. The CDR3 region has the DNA TGTGCCAGCAGCTTAGCGCGAACTAGCGGAAGCACAGATACGCAGTATTTT. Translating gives CASSLARTSGSTDTQYF. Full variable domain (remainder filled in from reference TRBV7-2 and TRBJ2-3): GAGVSQSPSNKVTEKGKDVELRCDPISGHTALYWYRQSLGQGLEFLIYFQGNSAPDKSGLPSDRFSAERTGGSVSTLTIQRTQQEDSAVYLCASSLARTSGSTDTQYFGPGTRLTVL.

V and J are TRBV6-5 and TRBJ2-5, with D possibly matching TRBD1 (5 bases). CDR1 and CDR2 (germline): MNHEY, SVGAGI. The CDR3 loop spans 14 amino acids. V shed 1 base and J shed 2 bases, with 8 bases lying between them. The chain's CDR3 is CASSYWGTQETQYF. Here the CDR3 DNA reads TGTGCCAGCAGTTACTGGGGCACGCAAGAGACCCAGTACTTC.

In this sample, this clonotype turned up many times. CDR3 coding DNA: TGTGCCAGCAGCCTCCCAGGAAGCTCCTACGAGCAGTACTTC. Translating gives CASSLPGSSYEQYF. The J gene is TRBJ2-7, the V gene TRBV7-9, with D uncertain. The CDR3 contains 14 residues. In germline, CDR1 is SEHNR, CDR2 FQNEAQ (reference sequence). Trimming pared 5 bases from V and 0 bases from J, leaving 11 bases between.

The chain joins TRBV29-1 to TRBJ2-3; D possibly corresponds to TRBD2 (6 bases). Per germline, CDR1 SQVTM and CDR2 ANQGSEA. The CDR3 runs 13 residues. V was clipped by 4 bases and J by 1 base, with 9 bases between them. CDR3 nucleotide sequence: TGCAGCGTTGTAGTAGCGGGCACAGATACGCAGTATTTT. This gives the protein CSVVVAGTDTQYF.

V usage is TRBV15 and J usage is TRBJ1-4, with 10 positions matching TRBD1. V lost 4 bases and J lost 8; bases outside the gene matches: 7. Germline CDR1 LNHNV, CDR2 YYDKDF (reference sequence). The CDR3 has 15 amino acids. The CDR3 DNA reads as TGTGCCACCAGCATGCCGACAGGGGGCCCCGAAAAACTGTTTTTT. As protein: CATSMPTGGPEKLFF.

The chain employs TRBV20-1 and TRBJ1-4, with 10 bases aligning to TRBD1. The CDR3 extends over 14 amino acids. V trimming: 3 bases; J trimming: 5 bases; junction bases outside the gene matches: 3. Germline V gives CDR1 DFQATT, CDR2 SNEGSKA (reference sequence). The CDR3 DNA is TGCAGTGCTAGGACAGGGGGCGGGAATGAAAAACTGTTTTTT. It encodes CSARTGGGNEKLFF.

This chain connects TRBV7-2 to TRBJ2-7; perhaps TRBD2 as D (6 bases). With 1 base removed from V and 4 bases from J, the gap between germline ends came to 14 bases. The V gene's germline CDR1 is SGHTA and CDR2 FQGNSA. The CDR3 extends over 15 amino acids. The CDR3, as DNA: TGTGCCAGCAGCTTAGTCGGGGGTCCGCTTTACGAGCAGTACTTC. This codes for CASSLVGGPLYEQYF.

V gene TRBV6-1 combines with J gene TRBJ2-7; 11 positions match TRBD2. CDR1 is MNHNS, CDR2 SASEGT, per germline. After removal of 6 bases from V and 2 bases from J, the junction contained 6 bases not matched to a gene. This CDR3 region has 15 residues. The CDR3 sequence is CASRGLAGGAYEQYF. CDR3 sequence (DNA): TGTGCCAGCAGGGGTCTAGCGGGAGGCGCCTACGAGCAGTACTTC.

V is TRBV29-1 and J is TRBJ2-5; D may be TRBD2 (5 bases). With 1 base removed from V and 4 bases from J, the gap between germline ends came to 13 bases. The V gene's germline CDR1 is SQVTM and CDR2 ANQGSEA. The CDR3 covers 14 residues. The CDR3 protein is CSVEGRLAVETQYF. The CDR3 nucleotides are TGCAGCGTTGAAGGACGGCTAGCCGTAGAGACCCAGTACTTC. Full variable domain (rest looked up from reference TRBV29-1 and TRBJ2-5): SAVISQKPSRDICQRGTSLTIQCQVDSQVTMMFWYRQQPGQSLTLIATANQGSEATYESGFVIDKFPISRPNLTFSTLTVSNMSPEDSSIYLCSVEGRLAVETQYFGPGTRLLVL.

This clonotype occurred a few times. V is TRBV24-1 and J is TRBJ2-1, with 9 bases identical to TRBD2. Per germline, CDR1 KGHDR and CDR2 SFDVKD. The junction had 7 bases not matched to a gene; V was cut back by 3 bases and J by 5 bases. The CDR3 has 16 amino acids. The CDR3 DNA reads TGTGCCACCAGTGATGGGAGCGGGAGGCTCCACAATGAGCAGTTCTTC. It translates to CATSDGSGRLHNEQFF.

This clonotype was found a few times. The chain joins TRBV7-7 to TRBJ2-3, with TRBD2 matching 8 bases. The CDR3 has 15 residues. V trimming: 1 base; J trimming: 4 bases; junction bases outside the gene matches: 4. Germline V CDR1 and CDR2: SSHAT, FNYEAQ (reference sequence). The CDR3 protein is CASSLGSAGADTQYF. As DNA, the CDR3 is TGTGCCAGCAGCTTAGGTTCAGCGGGAGCAGATACGCAGTATTTT.

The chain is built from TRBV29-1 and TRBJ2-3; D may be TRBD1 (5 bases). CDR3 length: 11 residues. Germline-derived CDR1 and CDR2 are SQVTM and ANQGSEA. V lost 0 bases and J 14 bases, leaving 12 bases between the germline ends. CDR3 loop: CSVEDRQGPYF. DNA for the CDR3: TGCAGCGTTGAAGATCGGCAGGGTCCGTATTTT.

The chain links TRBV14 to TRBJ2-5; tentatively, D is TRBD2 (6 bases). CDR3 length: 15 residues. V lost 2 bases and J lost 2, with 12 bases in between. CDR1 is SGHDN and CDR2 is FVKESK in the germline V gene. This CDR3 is CASSQYGSPQETQYF. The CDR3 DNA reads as TGTGCCAGCAGCCAATACGGGAGCCCTCAAGAGACCCAGTACTTC.

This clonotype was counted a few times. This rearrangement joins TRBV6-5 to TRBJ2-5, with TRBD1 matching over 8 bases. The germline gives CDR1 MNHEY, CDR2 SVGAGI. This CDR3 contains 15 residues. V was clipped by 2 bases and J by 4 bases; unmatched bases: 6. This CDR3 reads CASSYRQGARETQYF. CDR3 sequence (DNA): TGTGCCAGCAGTTACAGGCAGGGGGCGCGAGAGACCCAGTACTTC.

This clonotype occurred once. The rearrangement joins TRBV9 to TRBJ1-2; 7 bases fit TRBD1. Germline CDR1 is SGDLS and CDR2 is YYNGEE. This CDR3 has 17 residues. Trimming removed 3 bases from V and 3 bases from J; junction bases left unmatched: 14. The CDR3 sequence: CASSGSFLQGTDYGYTF. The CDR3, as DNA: TGTGCCAGCAGCGGGTCGTTCCTACAGGGGACGGACTATGGCTACACCTTC.

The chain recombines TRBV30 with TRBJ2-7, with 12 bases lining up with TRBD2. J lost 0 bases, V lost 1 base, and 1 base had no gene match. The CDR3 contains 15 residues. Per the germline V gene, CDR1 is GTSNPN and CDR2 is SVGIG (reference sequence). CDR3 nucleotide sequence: TGTGCCTGGAGTGCTAGCGGGAGGGCCTCCTACGAGCAGTACTTC. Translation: CAWSASGRASYEQYF.

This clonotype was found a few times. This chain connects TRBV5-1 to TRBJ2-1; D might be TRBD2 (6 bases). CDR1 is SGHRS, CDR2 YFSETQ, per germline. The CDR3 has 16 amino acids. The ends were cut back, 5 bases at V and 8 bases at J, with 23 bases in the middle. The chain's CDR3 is CASRAPEGRPRDEQFF. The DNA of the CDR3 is TGCGCCAGCAGAGCCCCAGAAGGGAGGCCTAGGGATGAGCAGTTCTTC.

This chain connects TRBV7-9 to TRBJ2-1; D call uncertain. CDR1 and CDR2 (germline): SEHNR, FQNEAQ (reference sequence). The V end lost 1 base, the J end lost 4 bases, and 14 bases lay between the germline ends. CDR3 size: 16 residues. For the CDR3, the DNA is TGTGCCAGCAGCTTAGGTCCTGAACCGAGTTACAATGAGCAGTTCTTC. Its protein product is CASSLGPEPSYNEQFF.